This entry concerns a single TCR beta chain. No antigen is known for it. No clone much larger than this one lies a single base away; base qualities are absent. The data originate from a study of OX40 agonist ivuxolimab in advanced cancers. Turning to the overall study: Ivuxolimab was an agonistic, fully human IgG2 monoclonal antibody directed against OX40 (CD134), a costimulatory receptor. Intravenous ivuxolimab was administered to patients every 2 weeks at six dose levels: 0.01, 0.1, 0.3, 1.5, 3 and 10 mg/kg. Of the approximately 50 dose-escalation patients, hepatocellular carcinoma was present in around 19, melanoma in approximately 15, renal cell carcinoma in 9 and head and neck cancer in 9. The dose-escalation cohort was about 83% male with a mean age of 60 years, ranging from roughly 23 to 90. Prior anti-PD-1, anti-PD-L1 or anti-CTLA-4 therapy was permitted, and checkpoint inhibitors had been received by about 44% of dose-escalation patients. Partial responses occurred in three dose-escalation patients, of whom one had hepatocellular carcinoma and two had cutaneous melanoma. Peripheral TCRbeta sequencing aimed to test whether ivuxolimab altered TCR sequence diversity and caused clonal T-cell expansion. The paper covers the monotherapy dose-escalation part of the phase I ivuxolimab trial, which included N of about 56 patients.

The trial excluded patients who had a history of autoimmune disease or who were on systemic immunosuppression. Peripheral blood for TCR sequencing was drawn from every dose cohort at baseline, at cycle 4 day 1 and at cycle 7 day 1. The samples were taken from a phase I, first-in-human, multicenter, open-label dose-escalation trial of ivuxolimab. Adults with locally advanced or metastatic melanoma, renal cell, hepatocellular, or head and neck squamous cell carcinoma were enrolled in the trial. Before TCR sequencing, CD4+ T cells and CD8+ T cells were sorted from peripheral blood as separate populations. Relative to germline, V is missing 4 bases and J is missing 3 bases, with 9 bases of the junction outside any gene match. The germline V gene provides CDR1 SGHRS and CDR2 YFSETQ. CDR3 length: 17 amino acids, cysteine to phenylalanine. The DNA shown is the 51-base CDR3, in frame from base 1. Overall study outcomes, separate from this receptor: Low levels of normalized T-cell clonal expansion were also seen in some patients who did not respond. After ivuxolimab, CD8+ T cells had more expanded clones than CD4+ T cells on average. At doses of 0.1 to 3.0 mg/kg, clonal expansion of both CD4+ and CD8+ T cells in blood was seen between baseline and week 6. Which antigens the clonally expanded peripheral T cells were specific for was not determined. In partial responders in the 0.1-3.0 mg/kg groups, normalized peripheral clonal expansion was found to be among the lowest, especially among CD8+ T cells.

Genomic DNA was extracted from sorted cells for sequencing of the TCRbeta CDR3 region. The immunoSEQ Assay was used for sequencing of TCRbeta CDR3 regions. Held by TCRdb, this immuneACCESS table contains in-frame sequences only and omits some clones. Under half of the omission traces to an unresolved V gene where checked; the cause of the rest is unknown. Across this sample there are around 80,000 clones, with 80% to 90% seen only once. The ten largest account for nearly 0.55% of the sample. The sequencing here drew on CD4+ or CD8+ T cells sorted from blood, taken in a trial of the OX40 agonist ivuxolimab. This receptor was taken from an adult with an advanced solid tumor such as melanoma, head and neck, liver or kidney cancer. Here the chain combines TRBV5-1 and TRBJ2-3; 12 bases in the middle match TRBD2. For the CDR3, the sequence is CASSPQTSGRVTDTQYF. The nucleotide sequence is given as TGCGCCAGCAGCCCCCAGACTAGCGGGAGAGTGACAGATACGCAGTATTTT.